This T cell receptor (beta chain) was retrieved from a study of T cell responses to AZD1222 COVID-19 vaccine. Comment on this clone: Its target is unknown.

J was trimmed by 4 bases and V by 6 bases; bases with no gene match: 5. CDR3 length equals 14 residues. Per the germline V gene, CDR1 is SGHRS and CDR2 is YFSETQ. Study conclusions and caveats: Sampled repertoires all dated from after the peak T cell response. After two AZD1222 doses, spike-specific TCR breadth and depth rose versus day 0. White British ancestry dominated among donors, who included more females, and clonal diversity was possibly underestimated.

Assay: immunoSEQ multiplex PCR; the TCRdb copy retains only in-frame clones and omits some. The data contain around 86,000 clones, nearly 90% of them seen just once; the ten biggest clones take up about 8.4%. The chain joins TRBV5-1 to TRBJ2-1; TRBD1 agrees at 9 bases. The specimen comprised peripheral blood, sampled on day 0 of AZD1222 vaccination. The TCR was taken from an adult in good health. The CDR3: CASTRDREYNEQFF. CDR3 DNA sequence: TGCGCCAGCACTCGGGACAGGGAATACAATGAGCAGTTCTTC.